These 19 T cell receptor beta chains were sequenced from one sample in a study of cytomegalovirus exposure and HLA in healthy donors. PCR primers comprised 60 Vbeta and 13 Jbeta primers. Using immunoSEQ multiplex PCR, the repertoire was profiled, and TCRdb retains in-frame clones only, with some absent. Of about 100,000 clones in the sample, under 80% were seen once. Sample: PBMCs. The receptors derive from a woman aged 18-29 years in good health and CMV-seropositive.

The chain recombines TRBV6-4 with TRBJ2-3, with 9 bases matching TRBD1. Germline CDR1 is MRHNA and CDR2 is SNTAGT. The CDR3 length is 17 residues. The trim removed 1 base at V and 3 bases at J, leaving 8 bases unmatched. Here the CDR3 DNA reads TGTGCCAGCAGTGACTTTGCCGGACAGGGGTTGACAGATACGCAGTATTTT. It translates to CASSDFAGQGLTDTQYF.

The rearrangement links TRBV13 to TRBJ1-5, with D uncertain. This CDR3 has 17 amino acids. CDR1 is PRHDT and CDR2 is FYEKMQ in the germline V gene (reference sequence). The V and J ends lost 2 bases and 0 bases respectively, with 14 bases between them. CDR3: CASSLSSYGYSNQPQHF. In DNA, the CDR3 is TGTGCCAGCAGCTTAAGTTCGTACGGTTATAGCAATCAGCCCCAGCATTTT.

The gene calls are TRBV30 and TRBJ1-2; the D is unclear. Between the trimmed V and J ends, which lost 3 bases and 4 bases, there was a span of 15 bases. This CDR3 is 14 amino acids long. CDR1 is GTSNPN, CDR2 SVGIG, per germline (reference sequence). CDR3 coding DNA: TGTGCCTGGAGGCCTCCACGGGAGAGCTATGGCTACACCTTC. Its translation: CAWRPPRESYGYTF.

This chain uses TRBV10-3 with TRBJ2-7; D is perhaps TRBD1 (6 bases). The germline V gene encodes CDR1 ENHRY and CDR2 SYGVKD. The V and J ends lost 7 bases and 3 bases respectively, with 16 bases between them. CDR3 length: 14 amino acids. The CDR3 DNA is TGTGCCATCACCCCCACGACAGGTAACTACGAGCAGTACTTC. Protein: CAITPTTGNYEQYF.

V is TRBV27 and J is TRBJ1-1; 8 bases are a match to TRBD1. The CDR3 is made up of 16 amino acids. Trimming removed 7 bases from V and 4 bases from J; junction bases left unmatched: 14. Germline V lookup: CDR1 MNHEY, CDR2 SMNVEV (reference sequence). The CDR3 sequence: CASIRTGSRAGTEAFF. The CDR3 DNA is TGTGCCAGCATCCGGACAGGGTCGAGGGCGGGCACTGAAGCTTTCTTT.

This chain uses TRBV20-1 with TRBJ2-1; a weak D match, TRBD1 (5 bases). The V and J ends lost 6 bases and 8 bases respectively, with 11 bases between them. The CDR3 covers 11 residues. Germline CDR1 DFQATT, CDR2 SNEGSKA (reference sequence). In DNA form, the CDR3 reads TGCAGTGCCCCAGGGTTCTATGAGCAGTTCTTC. Protein: CSAPGFYEQFF.

DNA for the CDR3: TGTGCCAGCAGCTTCCGGGACAGGGCTAACTATGGCTACACCTTC. This encodes CASSFRDRANYGYTF. The chain joins TRBV6-1 to TRBJ1-2; TRBD1 matches at 9 bases. The CDR3 consists of 15 residues. Germline assignment: CDR1 MNHNS and CDR2 SASEGT. V was pared by 6 bases and J by 0 bases, with 5 bases of the junction left unmatched.

This clone was counted a few times. This sample includes further DNA sequences coding for the same CDR3. V is TRBV28 and J is TRBJ1-1; D call uncertain. The germline V gene encodes CDR1 MDHEN and CDR2 SYDVKM. CDR3 length: 13 residues. The ends were cut back, 3 bases at V and 2 bases at J, with 7 bases in the middle. CDR3 sequence (DNA): TGTGCCAGCAGTTTTAGTCCAAACACTGAAGCTTTCTTT. Its protein product is CASSFSPNTEAFF.

This clone has only one observation. The V and J genes are TRBV7-3 and TRBJ1-4; 7 positions agree with TRBD1. This CDR3 region has 20 residues. The germline CDR1 and CDR2 sequences are SGHTA and FQGTGA. The junction had 18 bases not matched to a gene; V was cut back by 5 bases and J by 0 bases. In nucleotides, the CDR3 is TGTGCCAGCAGCATGCCCAACCGGGACAGAGTAGCAGCAACTAATGAAAAACTGTTTTTT. Translating gives CASSMPNRDRVAATNEKLFF.

This clone was detected a few times. V usage is TRBV6-5 and J usage is TRBJ2-7; D is unclear. Germline V CDR1 and CDR2: MNHEY, SVGAGI. The CDR3 is 14 residues long. With 6 bases removed from V and 3 bases from J, the gap between germline ends came to 15 bases. The CDR3 DNA reads TGTGCCAGCAGCCCTGGGCCCAGCCTCTACGAGCAGTACTTC. This sequence encodes CASSPGPSLYEQYF.

The chain carries TRBV13 and TRBJ2-3; a weak D match, TRBD1 (5 bases). V was cut by 3 bases and J by 11 bases, with 18 bases left in between. Looked up from germline, CDR1 is PRHDT and CDR2 is FYEKMQ (reference sequence). This CDR3 has 14 residues. The CDR3 here is CASSFGAWPLRQYF. The CDR3 DNA follows: TGTGCCAGCAGCTTTGGGGCCTGGCCCCTTAGGCAGTATTTT.

The chain has TRBV5-4 and TRBJ1-6; D unclear. The CDR3 extends over 16 amino acids. V was pared by 6 bases and J by 4 bases, with 17 bases between. From germline, CDR1 is SGHNT and CDR2 YYREEE (reference sequence). CDR3 sequence: CASTLAGPVYNSPLHF. The CDR3, as DNA: TGTGCCAGCACCCTAGCAGGACCGGTATATAATTCACCCCTCCACTTT.

V gene TRBV28 combines with J gene TRBJ2-7; D is unclear. The CDR3 covers 11 residues. The germline V gene encodes CDR1 MDHEN and CDR2 SYDVKM. V dropped 10 bases and J dropped 4 bases, with 11 bases sitting between them. Written as DNA, the CDR3 is TGTGCCACCACCCAGATTTACGAGCAGTACTTC. Encoded protein: CATTQIYEQYF.

The chain couples TRBV7-8 to TRBJ2-1; TRBD2 is a possible D gene (5 bases). From germline, CDR1 is SGHVS and CDR2 FQNEAQ. This CDR3 spans 17 amino acids. Between the trimmed V and J ends, which lost 5 bases and 6 bases, there was a span of 23 bases. In nucleotides, the CDR3 is TGTGCCAGCAGCCCCGGAATACTAGAAACGACAACCAATGAGCAGTTCTTC. Translating it yields CASSPGILETTTNEQFF.

The rearrangement joins TRBV6-5 to TRBJ2-7; D unresolved. The germline V and J ends were trimmed by 5 bases and 7 bases, with 18 bases remaining between them. The CDR3 spans 14 residues. Germline assignment: CDR1 MNHEY and CDR2 SVGAGI. This CDR3 reads CASSHYPIEVEQYF. In nucleotides, the CDR3 is TGTGCCAGCAGTCATTACCCAATAGAGGTGGAGCAGTACTTC.

The V gene is TRBV6-1, the J gene TRBJ2-5, with a possible D match to TRBD1 (6 bases). This CDR3 has 13 amino acids. With 7 bases removed from V and 2 bases from J, the gap between germline ends came to 11 bases. Germline V gene lookup returns CDR1 MNHNS and CDR2 SASEGT. CDR3 region: CASNKGGQETQYF. As DNA, the CDR3 is TGTGCCAGCAACAAAGGGGGACAAGAGACCCAGTACTTC.

The chain joins TRBV6-5 to TRBJ2-5, with a weak D call TRBD2 (5 bases). CDR3 length equals 15 residues. V lost 2 bases, J lost 2 bases, and 12 bases lay in between. CDR1 and CDR2 from the germline V gene are MNHEY and SVGAGI. CDR3 nucleotides: TGTGCCAGCAGTTACATGGCTAGCATGCAAGAGACCCAGTACTTC. Protein: CASSYMASMQETQYF.

CDR3 sequence: CASSGTGDQPQHF. CDR3 DNA sequence: TGTGCCAGCAGTGGCACAGGGGACCAGCCCCAGCATTTT. The rearrangement uses TRBV6-1 and TRBJ1-5, with 7 nucleotides matching TRBD1. There are 13 residues in the CDR3. Germline CDR1 MNHNS, CDR2 SASEGT. V dropped 4 bases and J dropped 7; count of bases not matched to a gene: 4.

This clone was observed once. V is TRBV2 and J is TRBJ2-2, with 8 bases that match TRBD2. Losses at the gene ends were 6 bases for V and 3 bases for J; bases not matched to a gene: 3. From germline, CDR1 is SNHLY and CDR2 FYNNEI. CDR3 size: 14 residues. In DNA, the CDR3 is TGTGCCAGCAGGACTAGCGCCTACACCGGGGAGCTGTTTTTT. Residues: CASRTSAYTGELFF.